A single sample gave rise to the 17 T cell receptor beta chains below, sequenced in a study of blood T cell repertoires in COVID-19. Data came from immunoSEQ multiplex PCR; TCRdb stores just in-frame clones and leaves some out. The table includes 180,000 or so clones, approximately 86% detected once. Sequenced: peripheral blood. These TCRs come from a man aged 18-30 years with acute or convalescent COVID-19.

The rearrangement links TRBV19 to TRBJ2-3; TRBD2 agrees at 7 bases. V gave up 10 bases and J gave up 0 bases; unmatched junction bases: 7. Looked up from germline, CDR1 is LNHDA and CDR2 is SQIVND (reference sequence). This CDR3 spans 14 amino acids. Written as DNA, the CDR3 is TGTGCCACCCAGGCTAGCGGAAGCACAGATACGCAGTATTTT. Amino acids: CATQASGSTDTQYF.

The chain carries TRBV7-9 and TRBJ2-3; 9 nucleotides align to TRBD2. The CDR3 spans 16 residues. V was pared by 5 bases and J by 1 base, with 7 bases of the junction left unmatched. Germline V gives CDR1 SEHNR, CDR2 FQNEAQ (reference sequence). The CDR3 reads CASSRTSGLGTDTQYF. The CDR3 DNA reads as TGTGCCAGCAGCCGAACTAGCGGGTTGGGCACAGATACGCAGTATTTT.

V usage is TRBV30 and J usage is TRBJ1-1; 7 nucleotides line up with TRBD1. The length of the CDR3 is 14 residues. Germline V gives CDR1 GTSNPN, CDR2 SVGIG (reference sequence). The J segment lost 1 base and the V segment lost 3 bases, leaving 5 bases of the junction unmatched. The CDR3 loop reads CAWRTGTANTEAFF. As DNA, the CDR3 is TGTGCCTGGAGAACCGGGACAGCGAACACTGAAGCTTTCTTT.

The chain's CDR3 is CAWSSGGTEQFF. CDR3 coding DNA: TGTGCCTGGAGTTCAGGGGGCACTGAGCAGTTCTTC. V usage is TRBV30 and J usage is TRBJ2-1, with 8 bases fitting TRBD1. V dropped 2 bases and J dropped 9; count of bases not matched to a gene: 3. The CDR3 has 12 residues. From germline, CDR1 is GTSNPN and CDR2 SVGIG (reference sequence).

The chain recombines TRBV11-3 with TRBJ2-1; TRBD2 agrees at 8 bases. Per germline, CDR1 SGHNT and CDR2 YENEEA. V trimming: 0 bases; J trimming: 9 bases; junction bases outside the gene matches: 7. The CDR3 spans 15 residues. This CDR3 is CASSLEGSGEGEQFF. DNA of the CDR3: TGTGCCAGCAGCTTAGAGGGTAGCGGGGAAGGTGAGCAGTTCTTC.

V is TRBV7-3 and J is TRBJ2-6; possible D gene TRBD1, 5 bases. The length of the CDR3 is 15 residues. Between the trimmed V and J ends, which lost 8 bases and 0 bases, there was a span of 11 bases. Germline V gives CDR1 SGHTA, CDR2 FQGTGA. The CDR3 protein is CASGQGGSGANVLTF. The DNA of the CDR3 is TGTGCCAGCGGGCAGGGTGGCTCTGGGGCCAACGTCCTGACTTTC.

V gene TRBV5-1 combines with J gene TRBJ2-4; D uncertain. Per the germline V gene, CDR1 is SGHRS and CDR2 is YFSETQ. This CDR3 has 15 residues. V lost 8 bases to trimming and J lost 1 base, with 16 bases between them. The CDR3 reads CARAVSPWAKNIQYF. DNA of the CDR3: TGCGCCAGGGCGGTCTCCCCATGGGCCAAAAACATTCAGTACTTC.

The CDR3: CASSSRQGANQPQHF. CDR3 DNA sequence: TGTGCCAGCAGTTCTCGACAGGGGGCCAATCAGCCCCAGCATTTT. The chain joins TRBV6-5 to TRBJ1-5; 10 nucleotides line up with TRBD1. This CDR3 region has 15 residues. Germline CDR1 MNHEY, CDR2 SVGAGI. Germline trimming cut 4 bases from V and 3 bases from J; bases unmatched to any gene: 3.

The chain combines TRBV6-1 with TRBJ1-1, with D possibly TRBD1 on 5 matching bases. The length of the CDR3 is 13 residues. Germline CDR1 and CDR2: MNHNS and SASEGT. V lost 3 bases and J 6 bases, leaving 11 bases between the germline ends. Written as DNA, the CDR3 is TGTGCCAGCAGTGAGATCCAAGGGGCTGAAGCTTTCTTT. Encoded protein: CASSEIQGAEAFF.

The V call is TRBV6-5, the J call TRBJ1-2, with 9 nucleotides matching TRBD1. The CDR3 runs 13 residues. With 8 bases clipped from V and 6 bases from J, the junction kept 7 bases outside the gene matches. Germline V gene lookup returns CDR1 MNHEY and CDR2 SVGAGI. The CDR3 DNA sequence: TGTGCCAGCTCGCCGGACAGGGGTGATGGCTACACCTTC. Its protein is CASSPDRGDGYTF.

This clone came up once. The chain couples TRBV6-1 to TRBJ2-3, with TRBD1 matching 7 bases. CDR3 length: 15 residues. Germline CDR1 is MNHNS and CDR2 is SASEGT. The junction had 4 bases not matched to a gene; V was cut back by 1 base and J by 3 bases. CDR3 coding DNA: TGTGCCAGCAGTGAAGGTGGACAGGAGACAGATACGCAGTATTTT. This codes for CASSEGGQETDTQYF.

This chain connects TRBV4-2 to TRBJ1-2; D may be TRBD1 (5 bases). The CDR3 runs 16 residues. The V end lost 0 bases, the J end lost 6 bases, and 17 bases lay between the germline ends. Germline V CDR1 and CDR2: LGHNA, YNFKEQ. CDR3 bases: TGTGCCAGCAGCCAAGATTTAGCAGGGAATAGAAATGGCTACACCTTC. Protein: CASSQDLAGNRNGYTF.

V usage is TRBV2 and J usage is TRBJ2-7; tentatively, D is TRBD1 (8 bases). Germline assignment: CDR1 SNHLY and CDR2 FYNNEI. Trimming removed 3 bases at V and 3 bases at J, with 24 bases between. The CDR3 runs to 18 residues. CDR3 DNA sequence: TGTGCCAGCAGTGATCTCTTTTACACAGGGGGGGTAAGCTACGAGCAGTACTTC. Protein product: CASSDLFYTGGVSYEQYF.

The chain joins TRBV5-4 to TRBJ1-5, with 10 bases fitting TRBD1. V gave up 4 bases and J gave up 7 bases; unmatched junction bases: 8. Germline V gene lookup returns CDR1 SGHNT and CDR2 YYREEE (reference sequence). The CDR3 is made up of 15 amino acids. The CDR3 DNA follows: TGTGCCAGCAGCAAGGACAGGGGGTTTGGGCAGCCCCAGCATTTT. It translates to CASSKDRGFGQPQHF.

The rearrangement links TRBV30 to TRBJ2-2; TRBD1 matches 7 bases. From germline, CDR1 is GTSNPN and CDR2 SVGIG (reference sequence). V lost 2 bases to trimming and J lost 5 bases; unmatched junction nucleotides: 2. The CDR3 length is 13 residues. The CDR3 here is CAWSSQGTGELFF. The DNA of the CDR3 is TGTGCCTGGAGTTCACAGGGGACCGGGGAGCTGTTTTTT.

This rearrangement joins TRBV7-9 to TRBJ1-2; 10 bases match TRBD1. Germline V gives CDR1 SEHNR, CDR2 FQNEAQ (reference sequence). The ends lost 0 bases at V and 5 bases at J; junction bases unmatched: 3. CDR3 size: 15 residues. The CDR3 coding sequence is TGTGCCAGCAGCTTAGCCTGGGACAGGGGTTATGGCTACACCTTC. Protein sequence: CASSLAWDRGYGYTF.

V is TRBV5-8 and J is TRBJ2-1, with 7 bases aligning to TRBD2. The CDR3 spans 15 residues. CDR1 is SGHTS and CDR2 is YDEGEE in the germline V gene. The V segment lost 7 bases and the J segment 3 bases; nucleotides outside the gene matches: 10. The CDR3 bases are TGTGCCAGCCTCAAAACCGGACTAGGCTACAATGAGCAGTTCTTC. Its protein product is CASLKTGLGYNEQFF.